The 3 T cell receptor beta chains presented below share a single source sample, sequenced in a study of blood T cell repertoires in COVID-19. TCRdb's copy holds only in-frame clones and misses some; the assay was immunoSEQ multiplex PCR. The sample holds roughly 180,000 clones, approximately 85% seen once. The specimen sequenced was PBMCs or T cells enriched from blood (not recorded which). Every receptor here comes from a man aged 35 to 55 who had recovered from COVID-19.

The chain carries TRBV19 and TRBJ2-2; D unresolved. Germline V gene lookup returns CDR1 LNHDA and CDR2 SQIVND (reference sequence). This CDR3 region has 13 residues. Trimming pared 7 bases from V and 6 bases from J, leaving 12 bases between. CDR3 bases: TGTGCCAGTAAGGATCTAGGATCCGGGGAGCTGTTTTTT. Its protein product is CASKDLGSGELFF.

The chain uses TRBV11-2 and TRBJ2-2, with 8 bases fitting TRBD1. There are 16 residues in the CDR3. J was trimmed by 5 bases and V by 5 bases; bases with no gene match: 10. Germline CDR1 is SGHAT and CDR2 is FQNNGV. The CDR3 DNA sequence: TGTGCCAGCAGCCATATTCGGACAGGGAGGACCGGGGAGCTGTTTTTT. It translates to CASSHIRTGRTGELFF.

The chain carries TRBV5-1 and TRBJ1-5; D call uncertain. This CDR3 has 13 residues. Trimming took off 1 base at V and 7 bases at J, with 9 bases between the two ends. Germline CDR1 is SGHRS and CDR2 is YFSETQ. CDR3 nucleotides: TGCGCCAGCAGCTTGCAGGAGGGCCAGCCCCAGCATTTT. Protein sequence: CASSLQEGQPQHF.